This T cell receptor beta chain was captured by sequencing in a study of CD8 T cells and mutated HIV epitopes (dated by TCRdb to the early 2020s). At the level of the whole study: Acutely infected subjects were selected on the basis of the epitope form in the transmitted founder virus of each subject and of the ELISpot responses of each subject. Of about 160 subjects screened, the criteria for sorting epitope-specific T cells were met by only a subset. The epitopes were TL10, KY11, RF10 and TY8. The cohort comprised seven chronically and four acutely HIV-infected subjects. The epitopes tested varied from subject to subject, and RF10 was the only epitope looked at in both acute and chronic HIV infection. This study used single-cell sequencing of TCR alpha/beta chains from CD8+ T cells that recognised non-adapted (NAE) and adapted (AE) versions of four HIV Nef epitopes. Overall results and qualifications from the work: Multiple alpha and beta chain CDR3s were present in some wells, and only cells with both an alpha and a beta chain were included. The main limitations were acknowledged to be the small number of subjects and the diverse clinical presentations of the subjects. Single-reactive CD8+ T cells were observed only in acutely infected subjects, suggesting that clonal selection possibly occurs between acute and chronic infection. Clonality of dual tetramer+ cells was higher in chronic subjects than in acute subjects (mean difference approximately 0.29), although the study did not have enough power to detect a significant difference.

The sample's time point label, decoded: sampled during acute HIV-1 infection (about 23-92 days post infection). Peripheral blood mononuclear cells were isolated by Ficoll density gradient separation from leukapheresis or whole blood and were subsequently cryopreserved. Without stimulation, thawed PBMCs were stained with HLA class I tetramers loaded with the NAE or AE epitope to identify resting antigen-specific CD8+ T cells. A BD FACS Aria III was used to sort single CD8+ T cells into 96-well plates that held lysis buffer. The library was obtained by single-cell sequencing. Single-cell cDNA was generated with a method adapted from Smart-seq2 and MARS-Seq, using oligo-dT primers with well-specific UMIs and KAPA HiFi first-round PCR. Nested PCR was performed on pooled first-round products with template-switch oligo forward primers and barcoded reverse primers specific to the TCR alpha and beta chains. Products were purified with AMPure XP, indexed with TruSeq adapters, and quantified with the KAPA Universal qPCR Library Quantification Kit. An Illumina MiSeq running 2x300 bp paired-end chemistry was used to sequence the TCR libraries. The published analysis was carried out like this. Quality-filtered reads were demultiplexed to wells, mapped to the TCRA and TCRB loci, assigned to clonotypes with MiXCR, and analysed in VGAS. TCR data were deconvoluted with a modified VDJfasta platform. CDR3 overlap between plates was analysed to rule out large-scale cross-plate contamination. To calculate clonality, the ratio of unique productive CDR3s to total productive CDR3s was subtracted from one. TCRdb's own reprocessing of the public reads used fastp at Q25 and MiXCR and kept productive beta chains. A single entry per CDR3 protein holds the most common genes and DNA from its merged rows. What appears here as the V and J calls and clone size reflects TCRdb's work, not the paper's. The table for this sample lists about 710 distinct CDR3 sequences; roughly 50% of them were counted only once. The ten largest clonotypes hold 45% to 55% of the sample.

Remarks on this clonotype: Nothing much larger sits one base from this clone, and base qualities are not available.

The CDR3 holds 15 amino acids from the cysteine to the phenylalanine. Only the CDR3 part of the read is kept: 45 bases, read in frame from the first base. Trimmed from V: 8 bases; trimmed from J: 5 bases; junction bases lacking a gene match: 16. Reading the germline V gene (reference sequence) gives CDR1 DFQATT and CDR2 SNEGSKA. This receptor chain uses TRBV20-1 and TRBJ2-7, with TRBD1 identical over 9 junction bases. The sequencing here drew on CD8+ T cells sorted from blood by dual tetramer staining, taken during acute HIV infection. Sample cell subset or site, as interpreted from the label and publication: cells binding both NAE and AE RF10 tetramers (cross-reactive), unstimulated. This TCR was sampled from a man aged 25 to 45 with HIV-1 infection. The sequenced DNA: TGCAGTTTCCCGACGGGACAGGGCCATTCCCACGAGCAGTACTTC. Its translation is CSFPTGQGHSHEQYF.